A single T cell receptor (beta chain) is shown here with its context. Its antigen is still unknown. This CDR3 comprises 16 residues. Between the trimmed V and J ends, which lost 0 bases and 4 bases, there was a span of 14 bases. CDR1 and CDR2 from the germline V gene are SGHRS and YFSETQ. This specimen comes from a study of CD4 T cells in relation to SARS-CoV-2 and coronaviruses. Study-wide findings and caveats: Crossreactivity was assessed only for spike protein, not other viral proteins.

Clones were read by immunoSEQ multiplex PCR, and TCRdb kept only the in-frame ones, dropping some. The sample includes about 36,000 clones, roughly 80% of them seen just once. Sequenced sample: naive CD4+ T cells from PBMCs, cultured in vitro. This sample's subset: naive CD4+ T cells isolated by negative enrichment. The V gene is TRBV5-1, the J gene TRBJ1-3; a possible D gene is TRBD1 (6 bases). This sequence originates from an adult with COVID-19. This chain's CDR3 is CASSLDLGTTGNTIYF. The DNA of the CDR3 is TGCGCCAGCAGCTTGGATTTAGGGACAACCGGAAACACCATATATTTT.